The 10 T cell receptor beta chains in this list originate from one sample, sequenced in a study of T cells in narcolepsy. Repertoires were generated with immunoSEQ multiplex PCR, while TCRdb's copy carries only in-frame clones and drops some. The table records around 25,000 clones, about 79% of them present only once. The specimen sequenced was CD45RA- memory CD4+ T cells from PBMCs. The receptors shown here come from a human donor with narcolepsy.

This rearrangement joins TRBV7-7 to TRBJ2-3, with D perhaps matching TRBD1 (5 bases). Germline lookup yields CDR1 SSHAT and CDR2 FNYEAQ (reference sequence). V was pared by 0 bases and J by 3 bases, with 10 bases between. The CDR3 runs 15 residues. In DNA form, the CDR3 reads TGTGCCAGCAGCTTAGCAGGGGCGGAGACAGATACGCAGTATTTT. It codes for CASSLAGAETDTQYF.

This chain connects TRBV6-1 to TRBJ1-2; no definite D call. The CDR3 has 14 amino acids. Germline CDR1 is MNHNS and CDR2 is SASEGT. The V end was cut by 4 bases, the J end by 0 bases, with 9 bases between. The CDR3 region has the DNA TGTGCCAGCAGTGTCGCTCAGGCTAACTATGGCTACACCTTC. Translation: CASSVAQANYGYTF.

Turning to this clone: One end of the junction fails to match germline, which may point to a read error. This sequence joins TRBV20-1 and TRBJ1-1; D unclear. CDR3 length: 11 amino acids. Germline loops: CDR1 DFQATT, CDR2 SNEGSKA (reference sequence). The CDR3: CNARTNTEAFF. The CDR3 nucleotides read TGCAATGCTAGAACGAACACTGAAGCTTTCTTT.

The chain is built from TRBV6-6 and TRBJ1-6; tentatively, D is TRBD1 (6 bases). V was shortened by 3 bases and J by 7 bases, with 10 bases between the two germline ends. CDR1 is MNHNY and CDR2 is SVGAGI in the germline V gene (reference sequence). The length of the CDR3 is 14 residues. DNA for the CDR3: TGTGCCAGCAGTTATGCCGGACAGAATTCACCCCTCCACTTT. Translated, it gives CASSYAGQNSPLHF.

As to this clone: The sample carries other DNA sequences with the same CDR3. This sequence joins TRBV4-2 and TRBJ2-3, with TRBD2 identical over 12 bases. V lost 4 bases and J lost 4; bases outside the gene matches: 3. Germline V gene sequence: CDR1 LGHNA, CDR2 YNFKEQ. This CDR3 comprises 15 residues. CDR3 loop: CASSPRTSGADTQYF. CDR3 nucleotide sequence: TGTGCCAGCAGCCCCCGGACTAGCGGGGCAGATACGCAGTATTTT.

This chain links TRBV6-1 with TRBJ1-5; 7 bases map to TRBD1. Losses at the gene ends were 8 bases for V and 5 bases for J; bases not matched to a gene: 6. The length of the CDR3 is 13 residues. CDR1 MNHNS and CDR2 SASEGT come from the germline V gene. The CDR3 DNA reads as TGTGCCAGCGGAAGACAGGGAGATCAGCCCCAGCATTTT. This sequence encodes CASGRQGDQPQHF.

This CDR3 reads CASSLVFEGALETQYF. Written as DNA, the CDR3 is TGTGCCAGCAGCTTGGTGTTTGAGGGGGCATTGGAGACCCAGTACTTC. The V and J genes are TRBV5-8 and TRBJ2-5; 7 nucleotides align to TRBD1. Germline V CDR1 and CDR2: SGHTS, YDEGEE. The junction had 10 bases not matched to a gene; V was cut back by 0 bases and J by 5 bases. The CDR3 spans 16 residues.

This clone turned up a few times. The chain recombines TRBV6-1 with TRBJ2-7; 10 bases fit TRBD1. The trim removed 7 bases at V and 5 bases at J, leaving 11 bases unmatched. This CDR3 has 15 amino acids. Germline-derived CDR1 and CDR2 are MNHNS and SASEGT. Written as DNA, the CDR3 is TGTGCCAGCAACCAACCGGGACAGGGGTCGAACGAGCAGTACTTC. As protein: CASNQPGQGSNEQYF.

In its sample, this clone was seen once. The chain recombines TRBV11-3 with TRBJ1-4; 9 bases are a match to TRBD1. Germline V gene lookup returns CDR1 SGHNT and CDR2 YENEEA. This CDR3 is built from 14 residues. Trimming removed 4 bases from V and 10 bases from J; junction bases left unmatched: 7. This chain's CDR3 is CASSSGTGIGKLFF. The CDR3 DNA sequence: TGTGCCAGCAGCTCCGGGACAGGGATTGGAAAACTGTTTTTT.

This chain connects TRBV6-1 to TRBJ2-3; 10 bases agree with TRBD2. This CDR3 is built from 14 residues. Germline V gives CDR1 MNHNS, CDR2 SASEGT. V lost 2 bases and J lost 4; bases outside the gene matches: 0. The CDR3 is CASSELAGADTQYF. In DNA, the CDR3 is TGTGCCAGCAGTGAACTAGCGGGGGCAGATACGCAGTATTTT.